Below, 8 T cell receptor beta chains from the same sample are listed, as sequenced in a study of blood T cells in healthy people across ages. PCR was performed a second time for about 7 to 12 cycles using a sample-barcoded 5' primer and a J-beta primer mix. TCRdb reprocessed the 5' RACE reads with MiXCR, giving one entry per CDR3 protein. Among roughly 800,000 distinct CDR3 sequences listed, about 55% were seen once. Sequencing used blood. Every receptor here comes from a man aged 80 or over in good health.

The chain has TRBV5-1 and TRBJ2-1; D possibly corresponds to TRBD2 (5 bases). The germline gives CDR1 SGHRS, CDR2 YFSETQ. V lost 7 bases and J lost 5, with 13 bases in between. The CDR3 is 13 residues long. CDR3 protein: CASGSLANNEQFF. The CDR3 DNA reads TGCGCCAGCGGCTCGTTAGCGAACAATGAGCAGTTCTTC.

The CDR3 coding sequence is TGCAGCGTCCTCCTGGGTGCTCAAGAGACCCAGTACTTC. This encodes CSVLLGAQETQYF. The chain couples TRBV29-1 to TRBJ2-5; no firm D call. From germline, CDR1 is SQVTM and CDR2 ANQGSEA. V was clipped by 6 bases and J by 2 bases, with 13 bases between them. The CDR3 covers 13 residues. Supplemented by reference TRBV29-1 and TRBJ2-5, the full variable domain reads SAVISQKPSRDICQRGTSLTIQCQVDSQVTMMFWYRQQPGQSLTLIATANQGSEATYESGFVIDKFPISRPNLTFSTLTVSNMSPEDSSIYLCSVLLGAQETQYFGPGTRLLVL.

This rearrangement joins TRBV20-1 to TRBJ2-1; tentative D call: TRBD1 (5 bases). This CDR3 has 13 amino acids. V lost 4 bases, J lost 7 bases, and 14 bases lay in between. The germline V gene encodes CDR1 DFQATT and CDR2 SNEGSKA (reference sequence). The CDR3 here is CSAITPGWNEQFF. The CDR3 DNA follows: TGCAGTGCTATTACCCCAGGGTGGAATGAGCAGTTCTTC.

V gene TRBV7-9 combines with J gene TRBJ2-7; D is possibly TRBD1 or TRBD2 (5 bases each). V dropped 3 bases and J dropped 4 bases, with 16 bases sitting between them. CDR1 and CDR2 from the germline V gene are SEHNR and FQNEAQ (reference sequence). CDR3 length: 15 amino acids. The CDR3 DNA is TGTGCCAGCAGCTTTTCCCTCCGGGGCTCGTACGAGCAGTACTTC. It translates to CASSFSLRGSYEQYF.

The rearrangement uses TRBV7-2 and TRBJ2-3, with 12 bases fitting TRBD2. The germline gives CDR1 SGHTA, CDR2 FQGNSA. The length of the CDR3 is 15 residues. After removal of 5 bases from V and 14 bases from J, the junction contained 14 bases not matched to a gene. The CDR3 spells CASSNRLAGDRYAYF. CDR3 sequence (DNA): TGTGCCAGCAGCAACCGACTAGCGGGAGACAGATACGCGTATTTT.

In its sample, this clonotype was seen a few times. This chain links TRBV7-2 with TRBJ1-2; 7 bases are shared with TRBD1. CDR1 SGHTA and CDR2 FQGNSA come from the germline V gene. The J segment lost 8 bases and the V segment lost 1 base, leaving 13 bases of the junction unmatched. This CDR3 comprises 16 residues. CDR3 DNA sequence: TGTGCCAGCAGCTTAGTGGCAGGGGGGATTCACAGCGGCTACACCTTC. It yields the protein CASSLVAGGIHSGYTF. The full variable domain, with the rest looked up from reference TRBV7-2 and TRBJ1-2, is GAGVSQSPSNKVTEKGKDVELRCDPISGHTALYWYRQSLGQGLEFLIYFQGNSAPDKSGLPSDRFSAERTGGSVSTLTIQRTQQEDSAVYLCASSLVAGGIHSGYTFGSGTRLTVV.

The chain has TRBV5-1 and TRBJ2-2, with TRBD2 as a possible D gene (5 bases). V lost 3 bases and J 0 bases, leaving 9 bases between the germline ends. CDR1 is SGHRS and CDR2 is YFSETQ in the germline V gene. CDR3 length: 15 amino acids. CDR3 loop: CASSSWTSNTGELFF. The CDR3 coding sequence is TGCGCCAGCAGCTCCTGGACTTCGAACACCGGGGAGCTGTTTTTT.

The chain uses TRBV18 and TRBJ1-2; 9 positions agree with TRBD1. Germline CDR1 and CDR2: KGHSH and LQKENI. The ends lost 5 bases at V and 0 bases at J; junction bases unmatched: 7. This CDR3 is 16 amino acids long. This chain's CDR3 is CASSTDRGHPNYGYTF. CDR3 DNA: TGTGCCAGCTCAACGGACAGGGGACATCCTAACTATGGCTACACCTTC.